The next 11 T cell receptor beta chains were all read from a single sample in a study of cytomegalovirus exposure and HLA in healthy donors. Primers for the PCR totalled 60 Vbeta and 13 Jbeta. The method was immunoSEQ multiplex PCR; TCRdb's version includes in-frame clones alone and lacks a portion of them. The sample gives 95,000 to 110,000 clones, approximately 79% of which show up once; 12% to 15% is in the top ten. The sequencing input was PBMCs. Every receptor here comes from a woman between 40 and 50 years old in good health and CMV-seropositive.

The chain combines TRBV4-1 with TRBJ1-2; tentatively, D is TRBD1 (6 bases). CDR1 is MGHRA and CDR2 is YSYEKL in the germline V gene. V dropped 3 bases and J dropped 0 bases, with 14 bases sitting between them. The CDR3 is made up of 16 amino acids. The CDR3 nucleotides read TGCGCCAGCAGCCAGAGGGGGACCGAGACTAACTATGGCTACACCTTC. It is translated as CASSQRGTETNYGYTF.

The gene calls are TRBV7-9 and TRBJ1-2, with D maybe TRBD1 (5 bases). CDR3 length: 14 amino acids. Between the trimmed V and J ends, which lost 3 bases and 4 bases, there was a span of 12 bases. CDR1 and CDR2 from the germline V gene are SEHNR and FQNEAQ (reference sequence). CDR3 protein: CASSLVDRLYGYTF. The CDR3 nucleotides are TGTGCCAGCAGCTTGGTTGACAGACTCTATGGCTACACCTTC.

This clone turned up a few times. The CDR3 region has the DNA TGTGCCTGGAGTGAATTTACCTACGAGCAGTACTTC. Its translation is CAWSEFTYEQYF. The chain couples TRBV30 to TRBJ2-7; no clear D. The CDR3 runs to 12 residues. V shed 1 base and J shed 2 bases, with 6 bases lying between them. In germline, CDR1 is GTSNPN, CDR2 SVGIG (reference sequence).

V gene TRBV19 combines with J gene TRBJ2-7; 9 bases align to TRBD1. Germline V gene sequence: CDR1 LNHDA, CDR2 SQIVND (reference sequence). This CDR3 is 15 amino acids long. With 7 bases clipped from V and 3 bases from J, the junction kept 10 bases outside the gene matches. The CDR3: CASKSVTGGRYEQYF. CDR3 coding DNA: TGTGCCAGTAAATCCGTAACAGGGGGCCGCTACGAGCAGTACTTC.

This clone was seen more than once but under ten times. The V call is TRBV15, the J call TRBJ2-4, with 9 positions matching TRBD1. J lost 5 bases, V lost 8 bases, and 13 bases had no gene match. The germline V gene has CDR1 LNHNV and CDR2 YYDKDF (reference sequence). This CDR3 contains 16 residues. The CDR3 here is CATSTPGTGLQNIQYF. The CDR3 nucleotides read TGTGCCACCTCGACGCCCGGGACAGGGCTACAAAACATTCAGTACTTC.

The rearrangement links TRBV7-9 to TRBJ2-3; the D gene is possibly TRBD2 (6 bases). V dropped 2 bases and J dropped 8 bases, with 11 bases sitting between them. CDR1 is SEHNR, CDR2 FQNEAQ, per germline (reference sequence). This CDR3 is 13 amino acids long. CDR3 coding DNA: TGTGCCAGCAGCTTATGGGGGGAGAGTACGCAGTATTTT. Its protein product is CASSLWGESTQYF.

The chain uses TRBV7-9 and TRBJ1-4; D is unresolved. The CDR3 is made up of 14 amino acids. Germline V gene lookup returns CDR1 SEHNR and CDR2 FQNEAQ (reference sequence). Trimming pared 5 bases from V and 8 bases from J, leaving 15 bases between. The CDR3 DNA is TGTGCCAGCAGCCATGTCGGGGAAGGGGAAAAACTGTTTTTT. It codes for CASSHVGEGEKLFF. The entire variable domain, with the rest obtained from reference TRBV7-9 and TRBJ1-4, is as follows: DTGVSQNPRHKITKRGQNVTFRCDPISEHNRLYWYRQTLGQGPEFLTYFQNEAQLEKSRLLSDRFSAERPKGSFSTLEIQRTEQGDSAMYLCASSHVGEGEKLFFGSGTQLSVL.

The chain has TRBV5-1 and TRBJ2-1; TRBD1 agrees at 9 bases. From germline, CDR1 is SGHRS and CDR2 YFSETQ. The CDR3 length is 16 residues. V lost 2 bases to trimming and J lost 4 bases; unmatched junction nucleotides: 7. The CDR3 is CASSFTPGQGYNEQFF. In DNA, the CDR3 is TGCGCCAGCAGCTTCACCCCGGGACAGGGATACAATGAGCAGTTCTTC. Drawing the rest from reference TRBV5-1 and TRBJ2-1, the complete variable domain is KAGVTQTPRYLIKTRGQQVTLSCSPISGHRSVSWYQQTPGQGLQFLFEYFSETQRNKGNFPGRFSGRQFSNSRSEMNVSTLELGDSALYLCASSFTPGQGYNEQFFGPGTRLTVL.

The chain recombines TRBV30 with TRBJ2-7, with a weak D call TRBD1 (6 bases). The CDR3 is made up of 13 amino acids. CDR1 is GTSNPN and CDR2 is SVGIG in the germline V gene (reference sequence). V was trimmed by 1 base and J by 3 bases, leaving 10 bases between them. The CDR3: CAWSAIGGYEQYF. The CDR3 DNA follows: TGTGCCTGGAGTGCGATAGGGGGCTACGAGCAGTACTTC.

The chain has TRBV5-8 and TRBJ2-5, with no clear D. CDR1 is SGHTS and CDR2 is YDEGEE in the germline V gene. The CDR3 loop spans 13 amino acids. V dropped 5 bases and J dropped 7 bases, with 15 bases sitting between them. CDR3 residues: CASSKSTPGTQYF. CDR3 in DNA: TGTGCCAGCAGTAAGTCAACACCGGGGACCCAGTACTTC.

The DNA of the CDR3 is TGTGCCAGCAGTTCTGCTAGCGGGGAAGGTACCTACGAGCAGTACTTC. The encoded protein is CASSSASGEGTYEQYF. V is TRBV6-8 and J is TRBJ2-7; 9 bases fit TRBD2. Per the germline V gene, CDR1 is MNHGY and CDR2 is SAAAGT. With V trimmed by 4 bases and J by 2 bases, 9 bases remained unmatched. This CDR3 is built from 16 residues.